Below, 32 T cell receptor beta chains from the same sample are listed, as sequenced in a study of blood T cell repertoires in COVID-19. Some clones are missing from TCRdb's copy, which holds only in-frame ones; the method was immunoSEQ multiplex PCR. The table includes roughly 250,000 clones, roughly 90% detected once. Material: PBMCs or T cells enriched from blood (not recorded which). These receptors were collected from a woman between 35 and 50 years old with acute COVID-19.

This clone was seen only once. The chain has TRBV2 and TRBJ2-3; no definite D call. V gave up 6 bases and J gave up 6 bases, with 10 bases separating them. CDR3 length: 12 amino acids. The germline gives CDR1 SNHLY, CDR2 FYNNEI. Written as DNA, the CDR3 is TGTGCCAGCAGCCCGCAGTGGGATACGCAGTATTTT. Translating it yields CASSPQWDTQYF.

The chain carries TRBV6-5 and TRBJ1-6; TRBD1 matches at 7 bases. Per the germline V gene, CDR1 is MNHEY and CDR2 is SVGAGI. The CDR3 is 15 amino acids. V trimming: 5 bases; J trimming: 7 bases; junction bases outside the gene matches: 8. CDR3 bases: TGTGCCAGCAGTCCACGGGGGACAGCGAATTCACCCCTCCACTTT. Amino acids: CASSPRGTANSPLHF.

This clone has just a few counts. This chain uses TRBV12-1 with TRBJ2-7; the D segment call TRBD2 is taken from the table without a DNA check. TRBV12-1 is given as a pseudogene. There are 17 residues in the CDR3. CDR3 sequence: CASSFYWPGLVRCEQYF. CDR3 nucleotides: TGTGCCAGCAGCTTCTACTGGCCGGGACTAGTGCGGTGCGAGCAGTACTTC.

This chain joins TRBV7-8 and TRBJ2-1; 8 nucleotides line up with TRBD2. There are 18 residues in the CDR3. CDR1 is SGHVS, CDR2 FQNEAQ, per germline. V was clipped by 2 bases and J by 5 bases; unmatched bases: 14. CDR3 bases: TGTGCCAGCAGCTTACAACCCCTTCCGGGAGGGCCGGACAATGAGCAGTTCTTC. Translating it yields CASSLQPLPGGPDNEQFF.

V gene TRBV18 combines with J gene TRBJ1-1, with D possibly TRBD1 on 6 matching bases. This CDR3 has 16 amino acids. From germline, CDR1 is KGHSH and CDR2 LQKENI. Trimming shortened V by 2 bases and J by 2 bases, and 15 bases separated the two germline ends. DNA of the CDR3: TGTGCCAGCTCACCAGCAGGCAGGGGTCAAAACACTGAAGCTTTCTTT. As protein: CASSPAGRGQNTEAFF.

V is TRBV2 and J is TRBJ1-2; D perhaps matches TRBD1 (5 bases). V was cut by 5 bases and J by 5 bases, with 12 bases left in between. The CDR3 totals 13 residues. Per the germline V gene, CDR1 is SNHLY and CDR2 is FYNNEI. The CDR3 DNA reads as TGTGCCAGCAGTCTAGGGACTGTGTATGGCTACACCTTC. It codes for CASSLGTVYGYTF.

This sequence joins TRBV30 and TRBJ2-1; D is undetermined. V was trimmed by 4 bases and J by 5 bases, leaving 6 bases between them. The germline CDR1 and CDR2 sequences are GTSNPN and SVGIG (reference sequence). The CDR3 covers 11 residues. This chain's CDR3 is CAWTVHNEQFF. As DNA, the CDR3 is TGTGCCTGGACAGTACACAATGAGCAGTTCTTC.

The chain carries TRBV5-5 and TRBJ2-7, with 11 bases matching TRBD2. The junction had 3 bases not matched to a gene; V was cut back by 2 bases and J by 2 bases. The length of the CDR3 is 15 residues. Germline CDR1 SGHKS, CDR2 YYEKEE (reference sequence). The CDR3 DNA reads as TGTGCCAGCAGCTTTGGACTAGCGGGCACCTACGAGCAGTACTTC. Its protein product is CASSFGLAGTYEQYF.

This chain links TRBV21-1 with TRBJ1-2; the table's TRBD1 call for D was not verified on the DNA. TRBV21-1 is recorded as a pseudogene. This CDR3 region has 16 residues. CDR3 in DNA: TGTGCCAGCAGCGGGGACGGACAGGGACAAAACTATGGCTACACCTTC. Translated, it gives CASSGDGQGQNYGYTF.

This clone was seen just once. The chain is built from TRBV3-1 (or the pseudogene TRBV3-2) and TRBJ2-5, with 7 bases fitting TRBD2. The CDR3 spans 13 residues. The V gene end was trimmed by 3 bases and the J gene end by 7 bases; junction bases not matched to a gene: 5. CDR1 LGHDT and CDR2 YNNKEL come from the germline V gene (reference sequence). The CDR3 bases are TGTGCCAGCAGCCAGGGAGGGGTTATGACCCAGTACTTC. Its protein product is CASSQGGVMTQYF.

This rearrangement joins TRBV24-1 to TRBJ2-3, with D perhaps matching TRBD1 (6 bases). The CDR3 totals 14 residues. Per germline, CDR1 KGHDR and CDR2 SFDVKD. Trimming took 9 bases from V and 2 from J, leaving 14 bases between them. DNA of the CDR3: TGTGCCACCGGGGGCGGGTCCAACACAGATACGCAGTATTTT. Amino acid sequence: CATGGGSNTDTQYF.

V usage is TRBV6-6 and J usage is TRBJ2-7; 8 nucleotides line up with TRBD1. With V trimmed by 10 bases and J by 2 bases, 10 bases remained unmatched. The CDR3 sequence is 14 residues long. The V gene's germline CDR1 is MNHNY and CDR2 SVGAGI (reference sequence). The CDR3 DNA reads TGTGCCACCCGAATCGGGACAGGAACCTACGAGCAGTACTTC. This sequence encodes CATRIGTGTYEQYF.

The chain joins TRBV20-1 to TRBJ2-7, with a weak D call TRBD2 (6 bases). The CDR3 spans 13 residues. V was pared by 3 bases and J by 2 bases, with 11 bases between. Germline-derived CDR1 and CDR2 are DFQATT and SNEGSKA (reference sequence). The CDR3 DNA reads TGCAGTGCTAGTACTAGCATCGCCTACGAGCAGTACTTC. Amino acids: CSASTSIAYEQYF.

The chain joins TRBV28 to TRBJ2-7, with 7 bases that match TRBD2. Germline values: CDR1 MDHEN, CDR2 SYDVKM. V trimming: 2 bases; J trimming: 4 bases; junction bases outside the gene matches: 5. The CDR3 is 14 amino acids. CDR3 in amino acids: CASSLDLGGYEQYF. CDR3 bases: TGTGCCAGCAGTTTAGATCTGGGGGGGTACGAGCAGTACTTC.

The gene calls are TRBV18 and TRBJ1-1; D is ambiguous. V lost 2 bases and J 3 bases, leaving 13 bases between the germline ends. The CDR3 runs 15 residues. Germline V gives CDR1 KGHSH, CDR2 LQKENI. CDR3 amino acids: CASSPFWEVDTEAFF. The CDR3 DNA reads TGTGCCAGCTCACCATTCTGGGAGGTGGACACTGAAGCTTTCTTT.

This chain connects TRBV24-1 to TRBJ2-7; 7 positions agree with TRBD1. V trimming: 5 bases; J trimming: 2 bases; junction bases outside the gene matches: 8. The CDR3 has 15 residues. CDR1 KGHDR and CDR2 SFDVKD come from the germline V gene. Here the CDR3 reads CATSAGTELTYEQYF. In nucleotides, the CDR3 is TGTGCCACCAGTGCCGGGACAGAACTAACCTACGAGCAGTACTTC.

The rearrangement joins TRBV6-5 to TRBJ2-5, with a weak D call TRBD2 (5 bases). This CDR3 contains 14 residues. Germline V gene lookup returns CDR1 MNHEY and CDR2 SVGAGI. Trimming took off 3 bases at V and 1 base at J, with 9 bases between the two ends. The CDR3 spells CASSYGGPQETQYF. In DNA, the CDR3 is TGTGCCAGCAGTTATGGCGGGCCCCAAGAGACCCAGTACTTC.

This sequence joins TRBV18 and TRBJ2-1; 9 bases fit TRBD2. The CDR3 spans 14 residues. V lost 3 bases and J lost 8; bases outside the gene matches: 5. Germline V CDR1 and CDR2: KGHSH, LQKENI. CDR3: CASSPGLASYEQFF. DNA for the CDR3: TGTGCCAGCTCACCGGGACTAGCCTCGTATGAGCAGTTCTTC. Variable domain in full (rest from reference TRBV18 and TRBJ2-1): NAGVMQNPRHLVRRRGQEARLRCSPMKGHSHVYWYRQLPEEGLKFMVYLQKENIIDESGMPKERFSAEFPKEGPSILRIQQVVRGDSAAYFCASSPGLASYEQFFGPGTRLTVL.

The J gene is TRBJ1-1, the V gene TRBV7-9; unclear D gene. The CDR3 runs 12 residues. Germline CDR1 is SEHNR and CDR2 is FQNEAQ (reference sequence). V lost 6 bases, J lost 4 bases, and 9 bases lay in between. The CDR3 DNA reads TGTGCCAGCAGTTCCGAGGGCACTGAAGCTTTCTTT. Protein sequence: CASSSEGTEAFF. Complete variable domain (other parts from reference TRBV7-9 and TRBJ1-1): DTGVSQNPRHKITKRGQNVTFRCDPISEHNRLYWYRQTLGQGPEFLTYFQNEAQLEKSRLLSDRFSAERPKGSFSTLEIQRTEQGDSAMYLCASSSEGTEAFFGQGTRLTVV.

The J gene is TRBJ1-6, the V gene TRBV3-1 (or the pseudogene TRBV3-2), with 7 bases fitting TRBD1. This CDR3 spans 17 amino acids. The germline V gene has CDR1 LGHDT and CDR2 YNNKEL (reference sequence). With 1 base clipped from V and 7 bases from J, the junction kept 10 bases outside the gene matches. The chain's CDR3 is CASSQALGHRGNSPLHF. CDR3 nucleotides: TGTGCCAGCAGCCAAGCCCTTGGGCACAGGGGAAATTCACCCCTCCACTTT.

As to this clone: The conserved phenylalanine or tryptophan is not found at the CDR3 terminus, so this likely reflects a read error. The DNA is omitted, as the CDR3 cannot be located on it reliably, and the CDR3 follows TCRdb's listing. V is TRBV2 and J is TRBJ2-3; no check of the table's D call, TRBD1, against the DNA was made. The CDR3 totals 14 residues, both ends included. Germline CDR1 reads SNHLY; CDR2 reads FYNNEI. The CDR3 region is CASSEALGTGGLSD.

The rearrangement joins TRBV7-2 to TRBJ2-5, with no clear D. CDR1 is SGHTA and CDR2 is FQGNSA in the germline V gene. V lost 2 bases, J lost 4 bases, and 11 bases lay in between. The CDR3 has 14 amino acids. CDR3 loop: CASSLSRAGETQYF. DNA for the CDR3: TGTGCCAGCAGCTTATCCCGTGCAGGAGAGACCCAGTACTTC.

The chain links TRBV19 to TRBJ1-5; no reliable D call. Trimming removed 4 bases from V and 0 bases from J, with 4 bases in between. Germline assignment: CDR1 LNHDA and CDR2 SQIVND (reference sequence). CDR3 length: 13 residues. The CDR3 region has the DNA TGTGCCAGTAGTACCAATAGCAATCAGCCCCAGCATTTT. It encodes CASSTNSNQPQHF.

The rearrangement links TRBV5-6 to TRBJ1-2; 9 nucleotides align to TRBD1. Germline V lookup: CDR1 SGHDT, CDR2 YYEEEE. V dropped 5 bases and J dropped 4; count of bases not matched to a gene: 9. The CDR3 is 15 amino acids. For the CDR3, the DNA is TGTGCCAGCAGTTATGGACAGGGGTGGGTCTATGGCTACACCTTC. Amino acids: CASSYGQGWVYGYTF.

The chain recombines TRBV7-3 with TRBJ1-1, with D possibly being TRBD1 (6 bases). The CDR3 covers 13 residues. The V and J ends lost 1 base and 9 bases respectively, with 12 bases between them. Germline CDR1 SGHTA, CDR2 FQGTGA. CDR3 sequence (DNA): TGTGCCAGCAGCTTAAAACAGGGTGAGAAAGCTTTCTTT. Translating gives CASSLKQGEKAFF.

The V gene is TRBV5-1, the J gene TRBJ1-4, with 7 bases lining up with TRBD1. Unmatched junction bases numbered 9, after V lost 4 bases and J lost 3 bases. This CDR3 is built from 16 residues. Germline V gene sequence: CDR1 SGHRS, CDR2 YFSETQ. Here the CDR3 reads CASSTSRDSANEKLFF. The CDR3, as DNA: TGCGCCAGCAGCACTAGCCGGGACAGCGCTAATGAAAAACTGTTTTTT.

This chain uses TRBV7-8 with TRBJ1-2; no definite D call. CDR1 is SGHVS and CDR2 is FQNEAQ in the germline V gene. This CDR3 contains 12 residues. V lost 5 bases, J lost 8 bases, and 12 bases lay in between. CDR3 sequence (DNA): TGTGCCAGCAGCCCCGATCTGGGCGGCTACACCTTC. It is translated as CASSPDLGGYTF.

This clone appeared a few times. The rearrangement joins TRBV24-1 to TRBJ1-5, with 10 bases matching TRBD1. Germline V lookup: CDR1 KGHDR, CDR2 SFDVKD. Unmatched junction bases numbered 8, after V lost 4 bases and J lost 6 bases. The CDR3 is made up of 16 amino acids. The CDR3 DNA reads as TGTGCCACCAGTGACTCTGACAGGGGGCGCGGTCAGCCCCAGCATTTT. Translating it yields CATSDSDRGRGQPQHF.

This clone was detected only once. The CDR3 region is CASSSRSSNQPQHF. As DNA, the CDR3 is TGTGCCAGCAGTTCCCGCAGTAGCAATCAGCCCCAGCATTTT. The chain joins TRBV27 to TRBJ1-5, with no clear D. The CDR3 loop spans 14 amino acids. The germline gives CDR1 MNHEY, CDR2 SMNVEV (reference sequence). V lost 4 bases to trimming and J lost 0 bases, with 7 bases between them.

The J gene is TRBJ1-2, the V gene TRBV29-1; weak D call: TRBD1 (6 bases). CDR3 length: 12 residues. Germline loops: CDR1 SQVTM, CDR2 ANQGSEA. V dropped 6 bases and J dropped 4 bases, with 12 bases sitting between them. The CDR3 loop reads CSVIQGSYGYTF. CDR3 bases: TGCAGCGTCATCCAGGGGTCCTATGGCTACACCTTC.

This chain links TRBV28 with TRBJ1-6, with no clear D. Germline V gene data show CDR1 as MDHEN and CDR2 as SYDVKM. Trimming removed 2 bases from V and 0 bases from J, with 5 bases in between. The CDR3 has 15 amino acids. The CDR3 coding sequence is TGTGCCAGCAGTTTAATTAGCTCCTATAATTCACCCCTCCACTTT. Its translation: CASSLISSYNSPLHF.

The chain couples TRBV5-5 to TRBJ2-3; TRBD1 aligns across 9 bases. The germline V gene encodes CDR1 SGHKS and CDR2 YYEKEE (reference sequence). V dropped 4 bases and J dropped 3; count of bases not matched to a gene: 3. The CDR3 contains 14 residues. The CDR3 reads CASSLDRGTDTQYF. In DNA, the CDR3 is TGTGCCAGCAGCCTGGACAGGGGAACAGATACGCAGTATTTT.